Following are 23 T cell receptor beta chains from one sample sequenced in a study of regulatory T cells in long-lasting Graves disease. To make TCR beta libraries, researchers used iRepertoire HTBI primers and Arm-PCR of CDR3 regions. MiXCR, applied by TCRdb to the multiplex PCR reads, yields one record per CDR3 protein. The table shows some 560,000 distinct CDR3 sequences, with approximately 16% occurring only once. Time point in this sample: newly diagnosed GD, antithyroid drugs for less than 3 months. Construction of the TCR library relied on RNA isolated from PBMCs. The same data also contributed to another study, on T cells in Graves' hyperthyroidism and ophthalmopathy.

Sequenced material: peripheral blood mononuclear cells (PBMCs), taken at new diagnosis, from a patient treated with antithyroid drugs. The source of these receptors is a middle-aged woman with Graves disease.

The V call is TRBV19, the J call TRBJ1-2; D uncertain. In germline, CDR1 is LNHDA, CDR2 SQIVND (reference sequence). V was shortened by 1 base and J by 6 bases, with 9 bases between the two germline ends. The CDR3 is 13 residues long. The CDR3 spells CASSIGEGNGYTF. DNA for the CDR3: TGTGCCAGTAGTATAGGAGAGGGAAATGGCTACACCTTC.

This clonotype was detected ten times or more. This chain connects TRBV13 to TRBJ2-5; D is unclear. V was clipped by 0 bases and J by 1 base, with 9 bases between them. Germline CDR1 PRHDT, CDR2 FYEKMQ (reference sequence). This CDR3 is built from 15 residues. For the CDR3, the DNA is TGTGCCAGCAGCTTAGGCCGGGTCCTCCAAGAGACCCAGTACTTC. Translation: CASSLGRVLQETQYF.

This clonotype appeared a few times. The chain joins TRBV12-3 or TRBV12-4 to TRBJ2-5; 9 bases match TRBD2. The junction had 5 bases not matched to a gene; V was cut back by 8 bases and J by 4 bases. The CDR3 extends over 13 amino acids. The DNA for the CDR3 is TGTGCCAGCGCGTTAGCGGGGGTAGAGACCCAGTACTTC. Its protein is CASALAGVETQYF.

The table lists this clonotype with many counts. This chain joins TRBV12-3 or TRBV12-4 and TRBJ1-5; 9 bases are shared with TRBD1. Trimming cost V 7 bases and J 0 bases; bases outside gene matches: 10. The CDR3 has 17 residues. The CDR3 DNA reads as TGTGCCAGCACCATGACAGGGGGGTCATATAGCAATCAGCCCCAGCATTTT. It translates to CASTMTGGSYSNQPQHF.

The chain carries TRBV2 and TRBJ1-1; D is possibly TRBD1 (5 bases). The CDR3 is 13 amino acids. Germline values: CDR1 SNHLY, CDR2 FYNNEI. The V and J ends lost 7 bases and 3 bases respectively, with 12 bases between them. The CDR3 DNA sequence: TGTGCCAGCACGCGTGGCAGGGACACTGAAGCTTTCTTT. This codes for CASTRGRDTEAFF.

In this sample, this clonotype turned up many times. The CDR3 nucleotides are TGTGCCAGCAGTGCTCCACGGACAGACACTTACAATGAGCGGCAGTTCTTC. Translating it yields CASSAPRTDTYNERQFF. The chain employs TRBV6-1 and TRBJ2-1; D may be TRBD1 (6 bases). The CDR3 loop spans 17 amino acids. Between the trimmed V and J ends, which lost 4 bases and 12 bases, there was a span of 28 bases. The V gene's germline CDR1 is MNHNS and CDR2 SASEGT.

This clonotype has a count of ten or more. The chain has TRBV14 and TRBJ2-3; 7 nucleotides match TRBD2. V trimming: 4 bases; J trimming: 1 base; junction bases outside the gene matches: 5. Looked up from germline, CDR1 is SGHDN and CDR2 is FVKESK. The CDR3 runs to 15 residues. CDR3 nucleotide sequence: TGTGCCAGCAGCCCGAACGCGGGGGGCACAGATACGCAGTATTTT. Its translation: CASSPNAGGTDTQYF.

The J gene is TRBJ1-1, the V gene TRBV3-1; 9 positions match TRBD1. V dropped 0 bases and J dropped 0; count of bases not matched to a gene: 8. The germline V gene has CDR1 LGHDT and CDR2 YNNKEL (reference sequence). CDR3 size: 18 residues. The CDR3 protein is CASSQEVTGGGMNTEAFF. The DNA for the CDR3 is TGTGCCAGCAGCCAAGAAGTGACAGGGGGGGGAATGAACACTGAAGCTTTCTTT.

Note on this clonotype: One base away lies a much larger clone, so this may be a sequencing read error. In this CDR3 the conserved last residue, phenylalanine or tryptophan, is missing, so a read error is likely. The genes are TRBV3-1 and TRBJ1-5; D not resolved. Germline V CDR1 and CDR2: LGHDT, YNNKEL (reference sequence). The CDR3 length is 15 residues. V was shortened by 4 bases and J by 0 bases, with 10 bases between the two germline ends. The CDR3 DNA follows: TGTGCCAGCAGCCCGGGTCTGTATAGCAATCAGCCCCAGCATTTG. This encodes CASSPGLYSNQPQHL.

This clonotype appeared many times. The J gene is TRBJ2-7, the V gene TRBV6-1; 7 bases match TRBD2. The CDR3 contains 17 residues. The V gene end was trimmed by 5 bases and the J gene end by 0 bases; junction bases not matched to a gene: 13. CDR1 is MNHNS, CDR2 SASEGT, per germline. CDR3 residues: CASSRLSGLVSSYEQYF. CDR3 in DNA: TGTGCCAGCAGTCGACTTTCCGGACTAGTATCCTCCTACGAGCAGTACTTC.

The rearrangement links TRBV20-1 to TRBJ1-1, with TRBD1 as a possible D gene (5 bases). V was pared by 3 bases and J by 1 base, with 9 bases between. Germline-derived CDR1 and CDR2 are DFQATT and SNEGSKA (reference sequence). The CDR3 loop spans 13 amino acids. CDR3 nucleotides: TGCAGTGCTAGGGCGGACAAGAACACTGAAGCTTTCTTT. Translating gives CSARADKNTEAFF.

This clonotype showed up just a few times. The chain couples TRBV2 to TRBJ2-7; D gene uncertain. Germline lookup yields CDR1 SNHLY and CDR2 FYNNEI. Between the trimmed V and J ends, which lost 10 bases and 4 bases, there was a span of 14 bases. The CDR3 runs to 12 residues. The CDR3 DNA is TGTGCCATCTCATTGGGCGTTTACGAGCAGTACTTC. This translates into CAISLGVYEQYF.

There are a few counts of this clonotype. The rearrangement joins TRBV12-3 or TRBV12-4 to TRBJ1-1; TRBD1 agrees at 8 bases. V lost 3 bases and J lost 11; bases outside the gene matches: 5. The CDR3 is made up of 12 amino acids. As DNA, the CDR3 is TGTGCCAGCAGTTTGGACAGGGTGAGGGCTTTCTTT. Translating it yields CASSLDRVRAFF.

This clonotype was observed many times. The V and J genes are TRBV6-2 or TRBV6-3 and TRBJ1-2, with D perhaps matching TRBD1 (6 bases). CDR3 length: 13 residues. Germline-derived CDR1 and CDR2 are MNHEY and SVGEGT. The V end lost 4 bases, the J end lost 6 bases, and 12 bases lay between the germline ends. The CDR3 loop is CASSLGGNHGYTF. The DNA of the CDR3 is TGTGCCAGCAGTTTAGGGGGTAATCATGGCTACACCTTC.

This chain uses TRBV12-3 or TRBV12-4 with TRBJ2-2, with D possibly TRBD2 on 6 matching bases. CDR3 length equals 14 residues. Trimming cost V 5 bases and J 4 bases, with 11 bases left between them. CDR3: CASSLTSRTGELFF. CDR3 bases: TGTGCCAGCAGTCTTACTAGCCGCACCGGGGAGCTGTTTTTT.

The chain combines TRBV3-1 with TRBJ1-2; a possible D gene is TRBD1 (6 bases). Germline loops: CDR1 LGHDT, CDR2 YNNKEL (reference sequence). V shed 1 base and J shed 8 bases, with 11 bases lying between them. CDR3 size: 13 residues. The CDR3 spells CASSQAGQGGYTF. The CDR3 DNA sequence: TGTGCCAGCAGCCAAGCGGGGCAGGGGGGCTACACCTTC.

This clonotype was seen a few times. V gene TRBV20-1 combines with J gene TRBJ2-7; tentatively, D is TRBD1 (6 bases). The length of the CDR3 is 11 residues. Germline values: CDR1 DFQATT, CDR2 SNEGSKA (reference sequence). The CDR3 spells CSLRTDYEQYF. CDR3 coding DNA: TGCAGCCTCCGGACAGACTACGAGCAGTACTTC.

The chain carries TRBV9 and TRBJ2-3; D is possibly TRBD2 (5 bases). The length of the CDR3 is 15 residues. V was cut by 0 bases and J by 3 bases, with 11 bases left in between. Germline V lookup: CDR1 SGDLS, CDR2 YYNGEE. The CDR3 loop reads CASSVAGSLTDTQYF. The CDR3 region has the DNA TGTGCCAGCAGCGTAGCGGGGTCCCTAACAGATACGCAGTATTTT.

This clonotype has at least ten counts. The chain has TRBV7-9 and TRBJ2-7; no firm D call. Deletions cut 6 bases from V and 0 bases from J, with 9 bases between. Germline values: CDR1 SEHNR, CDR2 FQNEAQ (reference sequence). This CDR3 is 13 amino acids long. This chain's CDR3 is CASSFRVSYEQYF. The DNA of the CDR3 is TGTGCCAGCAGTTTCCGGGTCTCCTACGAGCAGTACTTC.

This clonotype was observed a few times. The chain employs TRBV29-1 and TRBJ2-5; D unclear. Germline assignment: CDR1 SQVTM and CDR2 ANQGSEA. The CDR3 runs to 13 residues. Trimming took 3 bases from V and 2 from J, leaving 10 bases between them. CDR3 in amino acids: CSVDGRLQETQYF. CDR3 coding DNA: TGCAGCGTTGACGGCAGATTACAAGAGACCCAGTACTTC.

The CDR3 region is CASSRDGGQGLFGTQYF. The CDR3 DNA reads TGCGCCAGCAGCCGCGATGGCGGACAGGGGTTGTTTGGGACCCAGTACTTC. The chain has TRBV4-1 and TRBJ2-5; 9 nucleotides agree with TRBD1. Germline V gene sequence: CDR1 MGHRA, CDR2 YSYEKL. This CDR3 has 17 residues. The trim removed 4 bases at V and 7 bases at J, leaving 16 bases unmatched.

This clonotype was seen many times. The chain employs TRBV5-6 and TRBJ2-3, with no clear D. V gave up 5 bases and J gave up 1 base, with 8 bases separating them. CDR3 length equals 13 residues. CDR1 and CDR2 from the germline V gene are SGHDT and YYEEEE. Here the CDR3 DNA reads TGTGCCAGCAGGCTAGTGGGCACAGATACGCAGTATTTT. It is translated as CASRLVGTDTQYF.

This clonotype showed up just a few times. The V and J genes are TRBV7-9 and TRBJ2-2, with TRBD1 matching over 9 bases. The CDR3 is 16 residues long. V shed 5 bases and J 7 bases; nucleotides not matched to a gene: 11. CDR1 and CDR2 (germline): SEHNR, FQNEAQ (reference sequence). The CDR3 DNA reads TGTGCCAGCAGCGCACCGGGACAGGGTTCGATCGGGGAGCTGTTTTTT. It encodes CASSAPGQGSIGELFF.